This T cell receptor beta chain was retrieved from a study of blood T cell repertoires in COVID-19. Study-wide background: Some COVID-19 samples were acute and others convalescent; all came from the United States, Italy and Spain. Sources were T cells, B-cell-depleted T cells, or PBMCs; the material itself was cDNA or gDNA.

Per the original methods: Nucleated cell number was recorded as an estimate derived from reference gene primer amplification. Here immunoSEQ multiplex PCR was the method, and the copy in TCRdb shows in-frame clones only, minus some. The DNA gave D and trimming, while V, J and clone size come from that table. The repertoire includes approximately 76,000 clones, roughly 77% of them detected once, and about 40% sits in the top ten. The clonotype was recovered from a woman in her sixties or seventies with acute or convalescent COVID-19. The sequenced material came from peripheral blood.

The CDR3: CASRSTGGSGNTIYF. DNA of the CDR3: TGTGCCAGCAGGTCCACAGGGGGCTCTGGAAACACCATATATTTT. The J gene is TRBJ1-3, the V gene TRBV6-5, with 8 bases lining up with TRBD1. This CDR3 comprises 15 residues. Germline V gene sequence: CDR1 MNHEY, CDR2 SVGAGI. The junction had 4 bases not matched to a gene; V was cut back by 6 bases and J by 0 bases.